This T cell receptor (beta chain) emerged from a study of blood T cell repertoires in COVID-19. Study context: Acute and convalescent COVID-19 specimens originated in the United States, Italy and Spain. The analysed material was cDNA or gDNA that came from T cells, B-cell-depleted T cells, or PBMCs.

During active infection, Seattle patients enrolled and were then monitored through disease. The authors' processing: Reference gene primer amplification gave estimated nucleated cell counts. Measured with immunoSEQ multiplex PCR; TCRdb has only the in-frame clones, and not every one. V and J calls plus clone size are reproduced from that table; the DNA served to infer D and trimming. The sample carries approximately 350,000 clones, about 87% recorded once. Germline V gives CDR1 MNHEY, CDR2 SMNVEV (reference sequence). CDR3 length equals 16 residues. J lost 6 bases, V lost 7 bases, and 13 bases had no gene match.

The receptor comes from a woman aged 45-65 years with COVID-19, enrolled during active disease. Specimen: peripheral blood. The J gene is TRBJ2-2, the V gene TRBV27; 8 bases match TRBD1. The CDR3 protein is CASISRDRHFSGELFF. CDR3 coding DNA: TGTGCCAGCATCAGCCGGGACAGGCACTTCTCCGGGGAGCTGTTTTTT.